These T cell receptor beta chains were read from a single sample in a study of blood T cell repertoires in COVID-19. Clones were sequenced by immunoSEQ multiplex PCR, and TCRdb holds only the in-frame ones, with some missing. The sample lists roughly 80,000 clones, roughly 87% seen once, with over 4% in the top ten. The specimen sequenced was peripheral blood. These receptors were taken from a woman older than 75 with active or convalescent COVID-19. Both conserved end residues are part of each CDR3. A D gene is named only where the DNA matches it firmly. The size field is filled for only some rows; it gives once, few, many or a size class.

>once|-|TRBV7-2|TRBJ1-1
TGTGCCAGCAGCTTCCAAGCGGGACGGACTAACACTGAAGCTTTCTTT
CASSFQAGRTNTEAFF
>-|-|TRBV19|TRBJ1-1
TGTGCCAGTAGTATGCTTCCGGGCACTGAAGCTTTCTTT
CASSMLPGTEAFF
>-|TRBD1|TRBV27|TRBJ1-5
TGTGCCAGCAGGTCTACGGGGGACAGGGGGGTCAGTCGCAATCAGCCCCAGCATTTT
CASRSTGDRGVSRNQPQHF
>-|TRBD2|TRBV7-2|TRBJ2-1
TGTGCCAGCAGCTTAGACGCGGCCGGACTAGCGGGGCAGTTCTTC
CASSLDAAGLAGQFF
>-|-|TRBV19|TRBJ1-1
TGTGCCAGTAGTATAGTGGCGGTCACGGAAGCTTTCTTT
CASSIVAVTEAFF
>-|TRBD1|TRBV28|TRBJ2-7
TGTGCCAGCAGTTTATCTCCGGGACAGGGACCTTACGAGCAGTACTTC
CASSLSPGQGPYEQYF
>-|-|TRBV9|TRBJ2-3
TGTGCCAGCAGCGTATACCAGGGCCCCGTTATGCATTTT
CASSVYQGPVMHF
>-|TRBD2|TRBV6-7|TRBJ2-7
TGTGCCAGCAGTTACTCGCCTAGCGGGCCCCCGGGATACGAGCAGTACTTC
CASSYSPSGPPGYEQYF
>-|-|TRBV19|TRBJ2-1
TGTGCCATTAGTACGGGGGCGGGGAGGACTGGGAGGGGTGAGCAGTTCTTC
CAISTGAGRTGRGEQFF
>-|-|TRBV5-1|TRBJ2-7
TGCGCCAGCAGCTTGATCCCTACTACCTACGAGCAGTACTTC
CASSLIPTTYEQYF
>-|-|TRBV4-1|TRBJ2-3
TGCGCCAGCAGCCAAGGTCTAGGCAGATCCACAGATACGCAGTATTTT
CASSQGLGRSTDTQYF
>-|TRBD1|TRBV27|TRBJ1-4
TGTGCCAGCAGTCCCCTTCCTGGACAGGGTAATGAAAAACTGTTTTTT
CASSPLPGQGNEKLFF
>-|-|TRBV18|TRBJ2-2
TGTGCCAGCTCACCCGGGGGGCTCGACACCGGGGAGCTGTTTTTT
CASSPGGLDTGELFF
>-|TRBD2|TRBV9|TRBJ2-3
TGTGCCAGCAGCCCAGCGGGGGTCACAGATACGCAGTATTTT
CASSPAGVTDTQYF
>-|-|TRBV12-3/TRBV12-4|TRBJ1-1
TGTGCCAGCAGAAACAGGAATTTAAAAGCTTTCTTT
CASRNRNLKAFF
>-|TRBD1|TRBV7-6|TRBJ2-1
TGTGCCAGCAGCCGAGGACAGGGCGGCAATGAGCAGTTCTTC
CASSRGQGGNEQFF
>once|-|TRBV24-1|TRBJ2-2
TGTGCCACCAGTAGGCAGGGATCCACCGGGGAGCTGTTTTTT
CATSRQGSTGELFF
>-|TRBD2|TRBV27|TRBJ2-7
TGTGCCAGCAGACTAGCGGGAGGGATGAACTACGAGCAGTACTTC
CASRLAGGMNYEQYF
>-|TRBD1|TRBV3-1/TRBV3-2|TRBJ1-2
TGTGCCAGCAGCCTCAAAGTGGGACAGGGGGCTGGCTACACCTTC
CASSLKVGQGAGYTF
>-|-|TRBV24-1|TRBJ2-1
TGTGCCGCCCAGGGGTCACGCAATGAGCAGTTCTTC
CAAQGSRNEQFF
>-|TRBD1|TRBV6-2/TRBV6-3|TRBJ1-5
TGTGCCAGCAGTTCGGGACAGGGACATCAGCCCCAGCATTTT
CASSSGQGHQPQHF
>-|TRBD1|TRBV28|TRBJ1-5
TGTGCCAGCAGTCGACCCAGGGGGGCCGGCAATCAGCCCCAGCATTTT
CASSRPRGAGNQPQHF
>-|-|TRBV5-1|TRBJ1-6
TGCGCCAGCAGCGTGGACGGGGGGAATTCACCCCTCCACTTT
CASSVDGGNSPLHF
>-|-|TRBV6-2/TRBV6-3|TRBJ2-6
TGTGCCAGCAGCGCAAACAGGGTCTTACCTGGGGCCAACGTCCTGACTTTC
CASSANRVLPGANVLTF
>-|-|TRBV3-1/TRBV3-2|TRBJ2-3
TGTGCCAGCAGCCAAGGGGGGCGAGGGCCAGATACGCAGTATTTT
CASSQGGRGPDTQYF